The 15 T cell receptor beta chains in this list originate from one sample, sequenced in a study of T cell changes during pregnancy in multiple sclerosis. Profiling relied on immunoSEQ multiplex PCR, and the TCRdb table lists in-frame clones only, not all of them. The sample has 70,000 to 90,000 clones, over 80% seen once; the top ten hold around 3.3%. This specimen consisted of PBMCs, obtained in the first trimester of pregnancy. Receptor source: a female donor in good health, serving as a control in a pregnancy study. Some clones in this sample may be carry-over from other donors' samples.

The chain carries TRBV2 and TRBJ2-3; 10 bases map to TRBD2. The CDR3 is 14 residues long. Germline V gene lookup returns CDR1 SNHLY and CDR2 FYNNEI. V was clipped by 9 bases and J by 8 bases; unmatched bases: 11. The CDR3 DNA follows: TGTGCCAGTACCCGACTAGCGGGCCCCGGTACGCAGTATTTT. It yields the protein CASTRLAGPGTQYF.

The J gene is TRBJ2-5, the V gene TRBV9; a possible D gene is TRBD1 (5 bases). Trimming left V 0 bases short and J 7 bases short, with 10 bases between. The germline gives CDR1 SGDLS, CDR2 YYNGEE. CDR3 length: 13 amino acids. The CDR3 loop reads CASSVDRQGTQYF. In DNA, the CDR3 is TGTGCCAGCAGCGTAGATCGTCAGGGGACCCAGTACTTC.

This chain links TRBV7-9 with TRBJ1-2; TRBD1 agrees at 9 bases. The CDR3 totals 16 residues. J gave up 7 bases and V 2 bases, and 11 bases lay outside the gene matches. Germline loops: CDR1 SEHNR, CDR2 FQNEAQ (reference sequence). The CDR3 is CASSLLGDRVVGGYTF. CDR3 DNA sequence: TGTGCCAGCAGCTTATTAGGGGACAGGGTCGTTGGTGGCTACACCTTC.

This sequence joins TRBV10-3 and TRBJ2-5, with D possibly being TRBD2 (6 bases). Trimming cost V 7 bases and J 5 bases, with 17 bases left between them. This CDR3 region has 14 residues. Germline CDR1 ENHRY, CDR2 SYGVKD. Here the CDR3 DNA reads TGTGCCATCACCGGTGGGAGGCCGGGGGAGACCCAGTACTTC. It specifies CAITGGRPGETQYF.

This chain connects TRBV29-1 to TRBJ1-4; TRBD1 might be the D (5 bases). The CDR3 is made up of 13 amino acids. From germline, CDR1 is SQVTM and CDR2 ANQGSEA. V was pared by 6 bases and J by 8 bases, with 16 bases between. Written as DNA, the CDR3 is TGCAGCGTCCAAACTTCAGGGCGGGAAAAACTGTTTTTT. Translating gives CSVQTSGREKLFF. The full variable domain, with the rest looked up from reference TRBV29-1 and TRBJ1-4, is SAVISQKPSRDICQRGTSLTIQCQVDSQVTMMFWYRQQPGQSLTLIATANQGSEATYESGFVIDKFPISRPNLTFSTLTVSNMSPEDSSIYLCSVQTSGREKLFFGSGTQLSVL.

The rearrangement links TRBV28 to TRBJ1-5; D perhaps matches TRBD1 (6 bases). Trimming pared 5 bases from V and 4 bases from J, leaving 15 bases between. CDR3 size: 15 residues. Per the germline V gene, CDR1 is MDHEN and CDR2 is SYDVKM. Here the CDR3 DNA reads TGTGCCAGCAGTGCCGCCGGGACAAATAATCAGCCCCAGCATTTT. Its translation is CASSAAGTNNQPQHF.

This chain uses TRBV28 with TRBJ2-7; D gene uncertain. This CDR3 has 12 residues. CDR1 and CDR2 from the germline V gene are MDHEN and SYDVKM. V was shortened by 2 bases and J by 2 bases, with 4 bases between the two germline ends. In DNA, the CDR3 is TGTGCCAGCAGTTTAGGCACCTACGAGCAGTACTTC. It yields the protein CASSLGTYEQYF.

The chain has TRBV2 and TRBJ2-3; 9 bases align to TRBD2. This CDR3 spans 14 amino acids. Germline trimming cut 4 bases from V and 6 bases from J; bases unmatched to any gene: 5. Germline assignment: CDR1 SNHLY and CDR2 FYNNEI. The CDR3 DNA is TGTGCCAGCAGTGGGGGCGGGGGGGTGGATACGCAGTATTTT. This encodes CASSGGGGVDTQYF. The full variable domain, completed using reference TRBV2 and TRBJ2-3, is EPEVTQTPSHQVTQMGQEVILRCVPISNHLYFYWYRQILGQKVEFLVSFYNNEISEKSEIFDDQFSVERPDGSNFTLKIRSTKLEDSAMYFCASSGGGGVDTQYFGPGTRLTVL.

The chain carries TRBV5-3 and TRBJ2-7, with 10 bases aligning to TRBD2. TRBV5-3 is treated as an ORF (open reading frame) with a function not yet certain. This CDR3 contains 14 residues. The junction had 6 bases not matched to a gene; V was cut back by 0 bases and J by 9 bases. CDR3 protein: CARSLGLAGVRQYF. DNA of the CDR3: TGTGCCAGAAGCTTGGGGCTAGCGGGAGTTAGGCAGTACTTC.

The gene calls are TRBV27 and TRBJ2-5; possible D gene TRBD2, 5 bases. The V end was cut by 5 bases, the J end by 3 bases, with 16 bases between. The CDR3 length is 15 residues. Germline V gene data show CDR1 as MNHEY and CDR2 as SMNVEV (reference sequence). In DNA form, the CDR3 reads TGTGCCAGCAGTCCGTTCTCGCGGCGGGAAGAGACCCAGTACTTC. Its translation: CASSPFSRREETQYF.

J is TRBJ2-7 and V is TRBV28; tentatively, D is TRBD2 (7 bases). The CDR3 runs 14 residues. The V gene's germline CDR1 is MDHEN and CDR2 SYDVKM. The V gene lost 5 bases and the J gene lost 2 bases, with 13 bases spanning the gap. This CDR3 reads CASSPPGGPYEQYF. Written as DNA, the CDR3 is TGTGCCAGCAGTCCCCCGGGGGGCCCCTACGAGCAGTACTTC.

The DNA of the CDR3 is TGTGCCACCAGCAAAGGGGGATATAGCAATCAGCCCCAGCATTTT. It yields the protein CATSKGGYSNQPQHF. This sequence joins TRBV15 and TRBJ1-5, with D tentatively TRBD1 (6 bases). Per germline, CDR1 LNHNV and CDR2 YYDKDF (reference sequence). The ends were cut back, 4 bases at V and 0 bases at J, with 10 bases in the middle. The CDR3 contains 15 residues.

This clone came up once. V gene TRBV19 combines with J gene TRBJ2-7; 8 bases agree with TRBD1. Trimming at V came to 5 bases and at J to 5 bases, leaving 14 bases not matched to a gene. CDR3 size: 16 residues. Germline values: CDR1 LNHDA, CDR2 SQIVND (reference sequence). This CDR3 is CASSWAGGLMIDEQYF. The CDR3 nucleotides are TGTGCCAGTAGTTGGGCAGGGGGCCTAATGATCGACGAGCAGTACTTC.

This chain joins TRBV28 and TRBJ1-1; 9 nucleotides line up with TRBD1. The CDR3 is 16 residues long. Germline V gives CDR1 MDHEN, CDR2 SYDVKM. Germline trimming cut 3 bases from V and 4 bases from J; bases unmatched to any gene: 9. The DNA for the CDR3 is TGTGCCAGCAGTTTTGCGGACAGGGGCTTGTTCACTGAAGCTTTCTTT. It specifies CASSFADRGLFTEAFF.

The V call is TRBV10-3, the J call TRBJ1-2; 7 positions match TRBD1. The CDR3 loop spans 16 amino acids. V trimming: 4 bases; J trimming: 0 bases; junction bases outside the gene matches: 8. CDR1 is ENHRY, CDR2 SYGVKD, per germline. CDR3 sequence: CAISGQGAETNYGYTF. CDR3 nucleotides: TGTGCCATCAGTGGACAGGGCGCTGAGACTAACTATGGCTACACCTTC.